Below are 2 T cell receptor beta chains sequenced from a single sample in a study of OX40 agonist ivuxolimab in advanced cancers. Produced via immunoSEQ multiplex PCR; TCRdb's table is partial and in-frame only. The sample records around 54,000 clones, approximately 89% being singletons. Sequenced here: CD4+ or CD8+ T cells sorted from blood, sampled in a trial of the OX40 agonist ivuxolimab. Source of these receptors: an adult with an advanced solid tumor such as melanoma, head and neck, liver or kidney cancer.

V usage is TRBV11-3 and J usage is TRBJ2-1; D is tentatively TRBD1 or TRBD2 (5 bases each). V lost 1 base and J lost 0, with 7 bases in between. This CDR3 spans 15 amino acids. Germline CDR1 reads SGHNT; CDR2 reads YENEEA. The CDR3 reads CASSLGGYSYNEQFF. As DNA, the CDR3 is TGTGCCAGCAGCTTAGGGGGGTACTCCTACAATGAGCAGTTCTTC.

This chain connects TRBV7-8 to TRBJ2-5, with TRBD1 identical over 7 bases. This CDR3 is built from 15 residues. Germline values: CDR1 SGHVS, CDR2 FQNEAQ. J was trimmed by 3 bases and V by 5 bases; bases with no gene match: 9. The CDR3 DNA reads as TGTGCCAGCAGCCTCCACGGGACAGAAAAAGAGACCCAGTACTTC. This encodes CASSLHGTEKETQYF.